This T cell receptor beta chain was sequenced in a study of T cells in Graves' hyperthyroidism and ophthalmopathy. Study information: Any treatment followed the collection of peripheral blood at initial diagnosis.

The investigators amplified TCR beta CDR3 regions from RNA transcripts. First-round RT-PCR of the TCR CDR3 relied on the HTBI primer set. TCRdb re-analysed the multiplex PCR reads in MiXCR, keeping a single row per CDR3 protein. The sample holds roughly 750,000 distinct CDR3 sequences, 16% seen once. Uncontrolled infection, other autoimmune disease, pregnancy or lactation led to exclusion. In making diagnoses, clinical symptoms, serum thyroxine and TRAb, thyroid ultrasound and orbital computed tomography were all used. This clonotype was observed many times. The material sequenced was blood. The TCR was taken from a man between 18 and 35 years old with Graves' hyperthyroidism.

This chain's CDR3 is CASSTWRLNTYNEQFF. DNA for the CDR3: TGTGCCAGCAGCACTTGGAGGTTAAATACCTACAATGAGCAGTTCTTC. The genes are TRBV5-5 and TRBJ2-1, with D possibly TRBD2 on 5 matching bases. This CDR3 is built from 16 residues. Germline V gives CDR1 SGHKS, CDR2 YYEKEE (reference sequence). V gave up 4 bases and J gave up 2 bases, with 16 bases separating them.